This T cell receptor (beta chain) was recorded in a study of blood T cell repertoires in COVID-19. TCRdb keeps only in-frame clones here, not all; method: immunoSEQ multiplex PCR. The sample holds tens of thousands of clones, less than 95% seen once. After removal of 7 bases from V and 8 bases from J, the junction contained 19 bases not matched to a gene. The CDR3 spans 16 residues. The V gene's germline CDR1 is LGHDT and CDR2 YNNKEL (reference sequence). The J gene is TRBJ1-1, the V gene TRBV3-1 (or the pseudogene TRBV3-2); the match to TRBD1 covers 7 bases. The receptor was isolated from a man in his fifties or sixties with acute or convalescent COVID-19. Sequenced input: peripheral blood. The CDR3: CASTTVAGGRSEEAFF. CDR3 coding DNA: TGTGCCAGCACCACGGTAGCAGGGGGGAGGTCAGAGGAAGCTTTCTTT.